The 11 T cell receptor beta chains below were found in one sample sequenced in a study of T cell clonality in common variable immunodeficiency. Study-level findings and limits: Common variable immunodeficiency TCR beta sequences reportedly had fewer deletions and N-nucleotide insertions.

The antigens for these receptors are not known. The protocol was immunoSEQ multiplex PCR, while the TCRdb copy is restricted to in-frame clones and leaves out a portion. Recorded here are about 28,000 clones, none singletons. What was sequenced was peripheral blood mononuclear cells. These receptors were collected from a human donor with common variable immunodeficiency.

This clone was counted ten times or more. The CDR3 extends 3 residues past the end of the read, so its final part is completed from the germline J gene. The chain employs TRBV6-4 and TRBJ2-2; D is unclear. Germline CDR1 MRHNA, CDR2 SNTAGT. The CDR3 has 13 residues. V lost 2 bases, J lost 3 bases, and 4 bases lay in between. The CDR3 DNA, read in part, is TGTGCCAGCAGTGACAGGGACACCGGGGAG. Amino acids: CASSDRDTGE. The entire CDR3 protein is CASSDRDTGELFF.

The sample holds many counts of this clone. One junction end does not reproduce the germline sequence, and a read error may be involved. The observed sequence ends 3 residues before the CDR3 terminus, with the missing tail filled in from the germline J gene. The rearrangement uses TRBV4-2 and TRBJ1-4; weak D call: TRBD1 (6 bases). Germline CDR1 is LGHNA and CDR2 is YNFKEQ. The CDR3 contains 16 residues. The covered CDR3 bases are TGCGCCAGCAGCCAATCGACAGGCTCCACTAATGAAAAA. Protein: CASSQSTGSTNEK. The whole CDR3 sequence is CASSQSTGSTNEKLFF.

With regard to this clone: The read ends 3 residues before the CDR3 terminus; that terminus is restored from the germline J gene. This chain links TRBV19 with TRBJ1-6; TRBD1 aligns across 10 bases. The V and J ends lost 3 bases and 10 bases, in that order; junction bases with no gene match: 3. The germline CDR1 and CDR2 sequences are LNHDA and SQIVND (reference sequence). The CDR3 covers 14 residues. The CDR3 protein is CASSMGQGHSPLHF. CDR3 DNA (partial): TGTGCCAGTAGTATGGGACAGGGGCACTCACCC. The complete variable domain, with remaining parts taken from reference TRBV19 and TRBJ1-6, reads DGGITQSPKYLFRKEGQNVTLSCEQNLNHDAMYWYRQDPGQGLRLIYYSQIVNDFQKGDIAEGYSVSREKKESFPLTVTSAQKNPTAFYLCASSMGQGHSPLHFGNGTRLTVT.

Notes on this clone: The CDR3 end falls 3 residues outside the read, so it is completed with the germline J gene. J is TRBJ2-3 and V is TRBV5-1, with a possible D match to TRBD1 (5 bases). The CDR3 is 14 amino acids. The V gene's germline CDR1 is SGHRS and CDR2 YFSETQ. V lost 1 base and J 2 bases, leaving 8 bases between the germline ends. The covered CDR3 bases are TGCGCCAGCAGCTTGCAGGGATCCACAGATACG. Amino acid sequence: CASSLQGSTDT. In full, the CDR3 reads CASSLQGSTDTQYF.

This clone was seen only a few times. With the read ending 3 residues before the CDR3 end, the germline J gene is used to fill in that end. The chain carries TRBV19 and TRBJ1-5, with D maybe TRBD1 (5 bases). V was cut by 3 bases and J by 0 bases, with 12 bases left in between. This CDR3 has 16 residues. CDR1 is LNHDA, CDR2 SQIVND, per germline (reference sequence). The CDR3 reads CASSIMTAYSNQPQHF. The CDR3 bases that were read are TGTGCCAGTAGTATTATGACAGCCTATAGCAATCAGCCC.

This clone appeared many times. The CDR3 is cut off 3 residues early in the read; its end comes from the germline J gene. This sequence joins TRBV6-4 and TRBJ2-6; the match to TRBD1 covers 7 bases. The V segment lost 6 bases and the J segment 4 bases; nucleotides outside the gene matches: 3. The germline gives CDR1 MRHNA, CDR2 SNTAGT. The CDR3 is made up of 14 amino acids. The sequenced part of the CDR3 DNA is TGTGCCAGCAGACAGGGGCCCGGGGCCAACGTC. Amino acid sequence: CASRQGPGANV. The CDR3 reads in full as CASRQGPGANVLTF.

As concerns this clone: The CDR3 is cut off 3 residues early in the read; its end comes from the germline J gene. This sequence joins TRBV5-1 and TRBJ2-5; 11 bases match TRBD2. The CDR3 contains 14 residues. With 4 bases clipped from V and 3 bases from J, the junction kept 2 bases outside the gene matches. Germline CDR1 and CDR2: SGHRS and YFSETQ. The CDR3 sequence is CASSRLAGKETQYF. The DNA read from the CDR3 is TGCGCCAGCAGCCGACTAGCGGGGAAAGAGACC.

There are many counts of this clone. The read terminates 3 residues ahead of where the CDR3 ends, so the germline J gene completes it. At the DNA level, this CDR3 is encoded by other sequences in the same sample as well. V gene TRBV7-3 combines with J gene TRBJ2-1, with TRBD2 matching 14 bases. CDR3 length equals 16 residues. V shed 2 bases and J 3 bases; nucleotides not matched to a gene: 0. The germline CDR1 and CDR2 sequences are SGHTA and FQGTGA. The CDR3 here is CASSLGTSGGYNEQFF. The DNA read from the CDR3 is TGTGCCAGCAGCTTAGGGACTAGCGGGGGCTACAATGAG.

This clone was counted between two and nine times. The CDR3 reads CASRMTGKETQYF. The DNA read from the CDR3 is TGTGCCAGCAGGATGACAGGGAAGGAGACC. V gene TRBV2 combines with J gene TRBJ2-5; 7 nucleotides match TRBD1. With the read ending 3 residues before the CDR3 end, the germline J gene is used to fill in that end. The CDR3 covers 13 residues. V shed 6 bases and J 5 bases; nucleotides not matched to a gene: 6. Germline V lookup: CDR1 SNHLY, CDR2 FYNNEI.

With regard to this clone: The read terminates 3 residues ahead of where the CDR3 ends, so the germline J gene completes it. The chain links TRBV7-3 to TRBJ2-1, with 10 bases aligning to TRBD2. This CDR3 region has 18 residues. J gave up 6 bases and V 2 bases, and 13 bases lay outside the gene matches. Germline V gives CDR1 SGHTA, CDR2 FQGTGA. The CDR3 sequence is CASSLLGAGGTYSNEQFF. The sequenced part of the CDR3 DNA is TGTGCCAGCAGCTTATTGGGAGCGGGGGGGACATATTCCAATGAG. The full variable domain, rest sourced from reference TRBV7-3 and TRBJ2-1, is GAGVSQTPSNKVTEKGKYVELRCDPISGHTALYWYRQSLGQGPEFLIYFQGTGAADDSGLPNDRFFAVRPEGSVSTLKIQRTERGDSAVYLCASSLLGAGGTYSNEQFFGPGTRLTVL.

This clone has at least ten counts. Read coverage stops 3 residues before the CDR3 terminus; the germline J gene supplies the remainder. This rearrangement joins TRBV19 to TRBJ1-1, with TRBD1 identical over 7 bases. The germline gives CDR1 LNHDA, CDR2 SQIVND (reference sequence). V gave up 5 bases and J gave up 4 bases; unmatched junction bases: 7. The CDR3 is made up of 14 amino acids. Incomplete CDR3 DNA: TGTGCCAGTAGTGTCACAGGGGAAACCACTGAA. Translating it yields CASSVTGETTE. The whole CDR3 region reads CASSVTGETTEAFF.